These 32 T cell receptor beta chains came from one sample sequenced in a study of T cells after posttransplantation cyclophosphamide. The method was immunoSEQ multiplex PCR; TCRdb's version includes in-frame clones alone and lacks a portion of them. The sample contains over 20,000 clones, roughly 98% of which appear only once. Sequenced input: naive CD8+ T cells sorted from PBMCs. All receptors come from a middle-aged man in good health, CMV-negative, and a related stem cell transplant donor.

The V and J genes are TRBV29-1 and TRBJ2-1; no clear D. The CDR3 extends over 12 amino acids. V lost 4 bases and J lost 3, with 7 bases in between. The germline gives CDR1 SQVTM, CDR2 ANQGSEA. The CDR3 loop reads CSVGADYNEQFF. The CDR3 DNA reads as TGCAGCGTTGGGGCCGACTACAATGAGCAGTTCTTC.

The rearrangement links TRBV19 to TRBJ2-5; D is perhaps TRBD2 (6 bases). V shed 1 base and J shed 11 bases, with 14 bases lying between them. This CDR3 has 13 residues. Germline CDR1 and CDR2: LNHDA and SQIVND (reference sequence). CDR3 protein: CASSIAPGDEQYF. CDR3 DNA sequence: TGTGCCAGTAGTATAGCACCGGGAGATGAGCAGTACTTC.

The chain has TRBV5-4 and TRBJ2-2; D gene ambiguous. The CDR3 sequence is 13 residues long. V dropped 2 bases and J dropped 6 bases, with 8 bases sitting between them. The germline V gene encodes CDR1 SGHNT and CDR2 YYREEE (reference sequence). The CDR3 protein is CASSLIEAGELFF. The CDR3, as DNA: TGTGCCAGCAGCTTAATCGAGGCCGGGGAGCTGTTTTTT.

The chain recombines TRBV25-1 with TRBJ1-2, with TRBD1 matching over 7 bases. This CDR3 has 12 residues. The J segment lost 7 bases and the V segment lost 10 bases, leaving 9 bases of the junction unmatched. Germline V gene lookup returns CDR1 MGHDK and CDR2 SYGVNS. The CDR3 DNA follows: TGTGCCACCTACGGACAGGTACCTGGCTACACCTTC. Translation: CATYGQVPGYTF.

On this clone itself: This same CDR3 is encoded by further DNA sequences in the sample. The chain joins TRBV9 to TRBJ1-1, with TRBD1 matching 7 bases. V lost 0 bases, J lost 1 base, and 0 bases stayed unmatched. Germline CDR1 SGDLS, CDR2 YYNGEE. The CDR3 totals 14 residues. This CDR3 reads CASSVGTGNTEAFF. The CDR3 DNA follows: TGTGCCAGCAGCGTAGGGACAGGGAACACTGAAGCTTTCTTT.

This chain links TRBV6-5 with TRBJ2-1; the D gene is possibly TRBD1 (5 bases). The CDR3 extends over 14 amino acids. CDR1 and CDR2 (germline): MNHEY, SVGAGI. Trimming removed 6 bases at V and 2 bases at J, with 11 bases between. The DNA for the CDR3 is TGTGCCAGCAGGATCTTAGGGGCCTACAATGAGCAGTTCTTC. Protein: CASRILGAYNEQFF.

The V and J genes are TRBV28 and TRBJ1-1; no reliable D call. The germline gives CDR1 MDHEN, CDR2 SYDVKM. CDR3 size: 14 residues. Trimming removed 3 bases at V and 0 bases at J, with 8 bases between. DNA for the CDR3: TGTGCCAGCAGTTTTACAGAGATGAACACTGAAGCTTTCTTT. This sequence encodes CASSFTEMNTEAFF.

This chain joins TRBV7-8 and TRBJ1-5; 9 positions agree with TRBD1. CDR1 and CDR2 (germline): SGHVS, FQNEAQ. The ends lost 5 bases at V and 4 bases at J; junction bases unmatched: 15. CDR3 size: 18 residues. The CDR3, as DNA: TGTGCCAGCAGCCCCAGTGCTGCCGGGACAGGGCGTAATCAGCCCCAGCATTTT. It codes for CASSPSAAGTGRNQPQHF. Drawing the rest from reference TRBV7-8 and TRBJ1-5, the complete variable domain is GAGVSQSPRYKVAKRGQDVALRCDPISGHVSLFWYQQALGQGPEFLTYFQNEAQLDKSGLPSDRFFAERPEGSVSTLKIQRTQQEDSAVYLCASSPSAAGTGRNQPQHFGDGTRLSIL.

The rearrangement joins TRBV28 to TRBJ2-1; 13 bases align to TRBD2. V was clipped by 4 bases and J by 8 bases; unmatched bases: 8. The CDR3 sequence is 16 residues long. CDR1 MDHEN and CDR2 SYDVKM come from the germline V gene. The CDR3 region has the DNA TGTGCCAGCAGTTCTGGACTAGCGGGAGTTAGCGATGAGCAGTTCTTC. Protein sequence: CASSSGLAGVSDEQFF.

This chain links TRBV27 with TRBJ1-2, with 8 positions matching TRBD1. The J segment lost 4 bases and the V segment lost 0 bases, leaving 7 bases of the junction unmatched. Germline CDR1 reads MNHEY; CDR2 reads SMNVEV (reference sequence). The CDR3 has 16 residues. This CDR3 is CASSLSPGTGTYGYTF. In nucleotides, the CDR3 is TGTGCCAGCAGTTTATCCCCTGGGACAGGAACCTATGGCTACACCTTC.

J is TRBJ2-2 and V is TRBV15, with D tentatively TRBD2 (6 bases). In germline, CDR1 is LNHNV, CDR2 YYDKDF (reference sequence). CDR3 length equals 15 residues. The germline V and J ends were trimmed by 1 base and 6 bases, with 12 bases remaining between them. The CDR3 region is CATSRVPGVSGELFF. CDR3 DNA: TGTGCCACCAGCAGAGTCCCGGGAGTCTCCGGGGAGCTGTTTTTT.

The chain joins TRBV29-1 to TRBJ1-1; D is perhaps TRBD1 (5 bases). From germline, CDR1 is SQVTM and CDR2 ANQGSEA. The V and J ends lost 5 bases and 8 bases respectively, with 12 bases between them. This CDR3 has 11 amino acids. This CDR3 reads CSVPRGDEAFF. Written as DNA, the CDR3 is TGCAGCGTTCCCCGCGGGGACGAAGCTTTCTTT.

This clone was seen a single time. The rearrangement uses TRBV7-9 and TRBJ2-3; 7 bases match TRBD2. Trimming removed 4 bases from V and 2 bases from J; junction bases left unmatched: 9. The germline CDR1 and CDR2 sequences are SEHNR and FQNEAQ (reference sequence). The length of the CDR3 is 16 residues. CDR3 in amino acids: CASSSPQAGNTDTQYF. CDR3 DNA sequence: TGTGCCAGCAGCTCCCCCCAAGCGGGGAACACAGATACGCAGTATTTT.

The V and J genes are TRBV28 and TRBJ2-7; 10 bases map to TRBD1. Losses at the gene ends were 1 base for V and 6 bases for J; bases not matched to a gene: 3. Germline lookup yields CDR1 MDHEN and CDR2 SYDVKM. This CDR3 contains 14 residues. The CDR3 region has the DNA TGTGCCAGCAGTTTATTTGGGACAGGGGCCGAGCAGTACTTC. This encodes CASSLFGTGAEQYF.

The chain combines TRBV21-1 with TRBJ1-1. TRBV21-1 is labeled a pseudogene. CDR3 length: 15 residues. The CDR3 nucleotides are TGTGCCAGCAGCAAAGTCTGGGGGGGAAGGGTTAAAGCTTTCTTT. This translates into CASSKVWGGRVKAFF.

The sample holds one count of this clone. CDR3 loop: CASSAFGGTVTGELFF. CDR3 nucleotides: TGTGCCAGCAGCGCCTTCGGGGGGACTGTCACCGGGGAGCTGTTTTTT. This sequence joins TRBV9 and TRBJ2-2; 7 bases map to TRBD2. The CDR3 consists of 16 residues. The V and J ends lost 3 bases and 4 bases, in that order; junction bases with no gene match: 9. CDR1 SGDLS and CDR2 YYNGEE come from the germline V gene.

The chain employs TRBV28 and TRBJ2-7; a weak D match, TRBD2 (6 bases). The germline V and J ends were trimmed by 6 bases and 0 bases, with 15 bases remaining between them. Germline values: CDR1 MDHEN, CDR2 SYDVKM. The CDR3 covers 15 residues. The CDR3 DNA sequence: TGTGCCAGCAGGGAGGATAGCGGCATCTCCTACGAGCAGTACTTC. Amino acid sequence: CASREDSGISYEQYF.

This rearrangement joins TRBV9 to TRBJ2-3, with TRBD2 identical over 11 bases. V trimming: 5 bases; J trimming: 9 bases; junction bases outside the gene matches: 17. This CDR3 region has 17 residues. Germline CDR1 reads SGDLS; CDR2 reads YYNGEE. The CDR3 coding sequence is TGTGCCAGCAGTCCCGGGGGGGCTAGCGGGAGGTCCCGCACGCAGTATTTT. Its translation: CASSPGGASGRSRTQYF.

The rearrangement links TRBV6-4 to TRBJ2-5; 10 bases fit TRBD1. CDR3 length: 14 residues. CDR1 is MRHNA and CDR2 is SNTAGT in the germline V gene. V lost 3 bases and J lost 5; bases outside the gene matches: 3. In DNA, the CDR3 is TGTGCCAGCAGTGAGACAGGGGGCTGGGAGACCCAGTACTTC. Its translation is CASSETGGWETQYF.

The V call is TRBV7-8, the J call TRBJ2-1; the match to TRBD2 covers 8 bases. The CDR3 is 15 residues long. Germline CDR1 reads SGHVS; CDR2 reads FQNEAQ. V was pared by 5 bases and J by 4 bases, with 7 bases of the junction left unmatched. Written as DNA, the CDR3 is TGTGCCAGCAGCGCGACGGGGGGGGTTTACAATGAGCAGTTCTTC. Translating gives CASSATGGVYNEQFF. The variable domain in full, completed from reference TRBV7-8 and TRBJ2-1, reads GAGVSQSPRYKVAKRGQDVALRCDPISGHVSLFWYQQALGQGPEFLTYFQNEAQLDKSGLPSDRFFAERPEGSVSTLKIQRTQQEDSAVYLCASSATGGVYNEQFFGPGTRLTVL.

This chain connects TRBV30 to TRBJ1-1, with TRBD1 as a possible D gene (6 bases). Deletions cut 5 bases from V and 4 bases from J, with 14 bases between. The germline V gene encodes CDR1 GTSNPN and CDR2 SVGIG (reference sequence). This CDR3 spans 13 amino acids. In nucleotides, the CDR3 is TGTGCCTGGGGAGTTCCAGGGGTCACTGAAGCTTTCTTT. Its protein product is CAWGVPGVTEAFF.

The chain recombines TRBV6-1 with TRBJ1-5; 9 nucleotides agree with TRBD1. In germline, CDR1 is MNHNS, CDR2 SASEGT. The CDR3 spans 17 residues. V was pared by 2 bases and J by 2 bases, with 7 bases of the junction left unmatched. CDR3 sequence reads: CASSEFPTGGGNQPQHF. CDR3 bases: TGTGCCAGCAGTGAATTCCCTACAGGGGGCGGCAATCAGCCCCAGCATTTT.

Note on this clone: One end of the junction is discordant with germline, which a read error may explain. V and J are TRBV9 and TRBJ2-7; D is possibly TRBD1 (5 bases). CDR1 is SGDLS and CDR2 is YYNGEE in the germline V gene. The CDR3 contains 13 residues. CDR3 nucleotides: TGTGCCAGCAGCCTAGGAAGGGGCTACGAGCGGTACTTC. This encodes CASSLGRGYERYF.

This clone was observed a single time. J is TRBJ2-7 and V is TRBV15; the D gene is possibly TRBD2 (5 bases). The length of the CDR3 is 15 residues. Germline V lookup: CDR1 LNHNV, CDR2 YYDKDF (reference sequence). V lost 3 bases to trimming and J lost 2 bases, with 14 bases between them. CDR3 bases: TGTGCCACCAGCAGGGATAAGGACTTAACCTACGAGCAGTACTTC. The encoded protein is CATSRDKDLTYEQYF.

The genes are TRBV28 and TRBJ1-2; tentatively, D is TRBD1 (5 bases). The CDR3 is made up of 13 amino acids. Trimming shortened V by 2 bases and J by 7 bases, and 11 bases separated the two germline ends. Germline V gives CDR1 MDHEN, CDR2 SYDVKM. The CDR3 DNA is TGTGCCAGCAGTTTAGACAGAGCGGGTGGCTACACCTTC. This sequence encodes CASSLDRAGGYTF.

The chain combines TRBV29-1 with TRBJ1-1, with a weak D call TRBD1 (5 bases). This CDR3 spans 13 amino acids. Germline V gene data show CDR1 as SQVTM and CDR2 as ANQGSEA. The V end lost 3 bases, the J end lost 0 bases, and 8 bases lay between the germline ends. The CDR3 DNA is TGCAGCGTTGAGGAGGGGATGAACACTGAAGCTTTCTTT. Protein sequence: CSVEEGMNTEAFF.

This chain connects TRBV5-4 to TRBJ2-7; 14 bases are shared with TRBD2. Germline V lookup: CDR1 SGHNT, CDR2 YYREEE (reference sequence). The CDR3 covers 15 residues. J gave up 4 bases and V 2 bases, and 2 bases lay outside the gene matches. CDR3 DNA sequence: TGTGCCAGCAGCTTTCGGACTAGCGGGAGGTACGAGCAGTACTTC. Translating it yields CASSFRTSGRYEQYF.

Points on this clone: The CDR3 end shows no conserved phenylalanine or tryptophan, and so a read error is likely. The chain joins TRBV19 to TRBJ1-1; the D gene is possibly TRBD1 (5 bases). V was trimmed by 5 bases and J by 1 base, leaving 8 bases between them. Germline V gene sequence: CDR1 LNHDA, CDR2 SQIVND (reference sequence). This CDR3 has 13 amino acids. In nucleotides, the CDR3 is TGTGCCAGTAGTTTCCAGGGGAACACTGAAGCTTTCCTT. This codes for CASSFQGNTEAFL.

The chain has TRBV14 and TRBJ1-1; a weak D match, TRBD1 (6 bases). V lost 4 bases, J lost 3 bases, and 15 bases lay in between. This CDR3 comprises 15 residues. The germline gives CDR1 SGHDN, CDR2 FVKESK. The DNA for the CDR3 is TGTGCCAGCAGCCCCAGGACAGTGAGGGACACTGAAGCTTTCTTT. It specifies CASSPRTVRDTEAFF.

The chain uses TRBV5-5 and TRBJ2-5; D is ambiguous. V lost 4 bases and J lost 1, with 14 bases in between. Germline CDR1 SGHKS, CDR2 YYEKEE (reference sequence). The CDR3 is 15 amino acids. In DNA, the CDR3 is TGTGCCAGCAGCCTCTTCGGCGGTCCCCAAGAGACCCAGTACTTC. Translating it yields CASSLFGGPQETQYF.

This sequence joins TRBV5-6 and TRBJ2-7, with D uncertain. There are 15 residues in the CDR3. Germline CDR1 SGHDT, CDR2 YYEEEE. Trimming removed 0 bases from V and 6 bases from J, with 16 bases in between. The CDR3 DNA sequence: TGTGCCAGCAGCTTGGCGCCGGTCCCGCAGGCCGAGCAGTACTTC. It encodes CASSLAPVPQAEQYF.

This chain connects TRBV7-2 to TRBJ2-1, with TRBD2 matching over 10 bases. Trimming took 3 bases from V and 2 from J; bases not matched to a gene: 1. The CDR3 length is 15 residues. Germline V gene lookup returns CDR1 SGHTA and CDR2 FQGNSA. The CDR3 loop reads CASSFSGRPYNEQFF. In DNA, the CDR3 is TGTGCCAGCAGCTTTAGCGGGAGGCCCTACAATGAGCAGTTCTTC.